These T cell receptor beta chains were read from a single sample in a study of CD8+ T cells in alopecia areata. Sequenced by immunoSEQ multiplex PCR; TCRdb stores in-frame clones only, minus some. This sample has approximately 120,000 clones, with around 48% found just once. The sequenced material came from NKG2D-low CD8+ T cells sorted from blood. These receptors were collected from a human donor with alopecia areata. The CDR3 runs from the conserved cysteine through the conserved F or W. A D gene is named only where the DNA matches it firmly. The size field is filled for only some rows; it gives once, few, many or a size class.

D gene: TRBD2
J gene: TRBJ2-3
clone size: -
V gene: TRBV23-1
CDR3 DNA: TGCGCCAGCAGTCCTCCACGACTAGCGCGGGGGCGGGATACGCAGTATTTT
CDR3 protein: CASSPPRLARGRDTQYF

D gene: -
J gene: TRBJ2-5
clone size: -
V gene: TRBV29-1
CDR3 DNA: TGCAGCGTTGTCGGGTTGCTAAGCCAAGAGACCCAGTACTTC
CDR3 protein: CSVVGLLSQETQYF

D gene: -
J gene: TRBJ2-7
clone size: -
V gene: TRBV7-6
CDR3 DNA: TGTGCCAGCAGCTCGACTTACGGCTACGAGCAGTACTTC
CDR3 protein: CASSSTYGYEQYF

D gene: TRBD2
J gene: TRBJ2-2
clone size: -
V gene: TRBV29-1
CDR3 DNA: TGCAGCGTTGAAGGGTCGGGGGGGCGACCCCTGAACACCGGGGAGCTGTTTTTT
CDR3 protein: CSVEGSGGRPLNTGELFF

D gene: -
J gene: TRBJ1-1
clone size: -
V gene: TRBV25-1
CDR3 DNA: TGTGCCAGCAGCATAACAGGGTACACTGAAGCTTTCTTT
CDR3 protein: CASSITGYTEAFF

D gene: -
J gene: TRBJ2-3
clone size: -
V gene: TRBV27
CDR3 DNA: TGTGCCAGCAGTTTATTCGGAGATACGCAGTATTTT
CDR3 protein: CASSLFGDTQYF

D gene: -
J gene: TRBJ2-7
clone size: -
V gene: TRBV2
CDR3 DNA: TGTGCCAGCAGTGAATTCGAGCAGTACTTC
CDR3 protein: CASSEFEQYF

D gene: TRBD1
J gene: TRBJ1-1
clone size: -
V gene: TRBV27
CDR3 DNA: TGTGCCAGCAGTTTGGGACAGGCGGGCACTGAAGCTTTCTTT
CDR3 protein: CASSLGQAGTEAFF

D gene: -
J gene: TRBJ2-7
clone size: -
V gene: TRBV30
CDR3 DNA: TGTGCCTGGGGGTCAGACTACGAGCAGTACTTC
CDR3 protein: CAWGSDYEQYF

D gene: -
J gene: TRBJ2-7
clone size: -
V gene: TRBV4-3
CDR3 DNA: TGCGCCAGCAGCCCGGGTGTGGGGCTGGAAGAGCAGTACTTC
CDR3 protein: CASSPGVGLEEQYF

D gene: -
J gene: TRBJ2-3
clone size: few
V gene: TRBV29-1
CDR3 DNA: TGCAGCGTTGAAGAAATCATTGCTAGCACAGATACGCAGTATTTT
CDR3 protein: CSVEEIIASTDTQYF

D gene: -
J gene: TRBJ2-2
clone size: few
V gene: TRBV29-1
CDR3 DNA: TGCAGCGTTGGTCAGGGTACCGGGGAGCTGTTTTTT
CDR3 protein: CSVGQGTGELFF

D gene: -
J gene: TRBJ2-7
clone size: -
V gene: TRBV29-1
CDR3 DNA: TGCAGCATAGGACCCACAGAGGGAACCTACGAGCAGTACTTC
CDR3 protein: CSIGPTEGTYEQYF

D gene: TRBD1
J gene: TRBJ2-1
clone size: -
V gene: TRBV15
CDR3 DNA: TGTGCCACCAGCAGAGTGGGACAGGGAAGAGGTAATGAGCAGTTCTTC
CDR3 protein: CATSRVGQGRGNEQFF

D gene: -
J gene: TRBJ1-1
clone size: few
V gene: TRBV5-1
CDR3 DNA: TGCGCCAGCAGCCTAATGGACAACACTGAAGCTTTCTTT
CDR3 protein: CASSLMDNTEAFF

D gene: -
J gene: TRBJ2-3
clone size: few
V gene: TRBV29-1
CDR3 DNA: TGCAGCGTTGAGGGGGAAAACACAGATACGCAGTATTTT
CDR3 protein: CSVEGENTDTQYF

D gene: -
J gene: TRBJ1-2
clone size: once
V gene: TRBV4-2
CDR3 DNA: TGTGCCAGCAGCCAAGATCAGGGGACGAGCTATGGCTACACCTTC
CDR3 protein: CASSQDQGTSYGYTF

D gene: -
J gene: TRBJ2-1
clone size: few
V gene: TRBV23-1
CDR3 DNA: TGCGCCAGCAGTCCAACGACTGTAGCGATGGATGAGCAGTTCTTC
CDR3 protein: CASSPTTVAMDEQFF

D gene: -
J gene: TRBJ2-7
clone size: -
V gene: TRBV28
CDR3 DNA: TGTGCCAGCAACAGGGAGGGGTCCTACGAGCAGTACTTC
CDR3 protein: CASNREGSYEQYF

D gene: -
J gene: TRBJ2-7
clone size: -
V gene: TRBV29-1
CDR3 DNA: TGCAGCGTAGCCGGGACCGAGGCCTCCTACGAGCAGTACTTC
CDR3 protein: CSVAGTEASYEQYF